This T cell receptor beta chain is from a study of shared clonotypes between healthy human individuals. Study-wide background: CD4 naive cells filled three plates per donor, CD4 memory three, CD8 naive two and CD8 memory one.

Naivety among CD8 cells was defined by CD45RO negativity and positive CCR7 selection, thereby excluding terminally differentiated effector memory CD45RA+ cells. All donors were healthy HIV-negative adults lacking recent acute infections or vaccinations. CDR1 and CDR2 from the germline V gene are MGHDK and SYGVNS. CDR3 size: 14 residues. V was trimmed by 6 bases and J by 6 bases, leaving 14 bases between them. Each replicate PCR on the sorted subsets used roughly 210 ng DNA (about 30,000 T cell genomes). The method was immunoSEQ multiplex PCR; TCRdb's version includes in-frame clones alone and lacks a portion of them. The sample holds 800,000 or so clones; about 96% are singletons and the top ten take around 0.21%.

V and J are TRBV25-1 and TRBJ1-4, with D possibly TRBD1 on 6 matching bases. The sequence came from a man younger than 40 in good health. Sequenced: naive CD8+ T cells sorted from blood. The CDR3 nucleotides read TGTGCCAGCAGGAGTTCTGGGGGCTATGAAAAACTGTTTTTT. Translation gives CASRSSGGYEKLFF.